The sequence of this T cell receptor (beta chain) was determined in a study of blood T cell repertoires in COVID-19. Study details: Italy, Spain and the United States were the sources of the convalescent and acute COVID-19 samples. In each case, the material was cDNA or gDNA derived from T cells, B-cell-depleted T cells, or PBMCs.

A Seattle source enrolled patients during active infection and followed them longitudinally. The germline CDR1 and CDR2 sequences are MGHDK and SYGVNS. Trimming removed 6 bases from V and 5 bases from J; junction bases left unmatched: 5. The CDR3 loop spans 14 amino acids. In the original processing: Amplification with reference gene primers provided the estimates of nucleated cell counts. The assay was immunoSEQ multiplex PCR, and TCRdb's table has in-frame clones only and misses some. For V, J and clone size, that table is used; D and trimming come from the DNA. This sample has 200,000 or so clones, with over 65% found just once.

The J gene is TRBJ2-2, the V gene TRBV25-1, with 8 bases aligning to TRBD1. The receptor was derived from a person between 70 and 80 years old with COVID-19, enrolled during active disease. The sequencing sample was made of peripheral blood. CDR3 sequence: CASRRTGLTGELFF. The DNA for the CDR3 is TGTGCCAGCAGAAGGACAGGGTTGACCGGGGAGCTGTTTTTT.